The T cell receptor (beta chain) described here comes from a study of spatial heterogeneity in lung cancer. A word on this clonotype: Its target is not known.

TCRdb recomputed calls from the 5' RACE reads with MiXCR, one row per CDR3 protein. The sample consists of 3,000 to 4,500 distinct CDR3 sequences, about 5.3% of them appearing once. The V segment lost 5 bases and the J segment 3 bases; nucleotides outside the gene matches: 3. CDR1 is DFQATT, CDR2 SNEGSKA, per germline (reference sequence). This CDR3 has 12 residues. Time point specified: sample taken at primary tumor resection. General study results and limits: Estimates put coverage of tumor T cells 7% to 8% for alpha and over 12% for beta chains. The number of expanded tumor alpha and beta chains correlated with mutation number.

The rearrangement links TRBV20-1 to TRBJ2-7; TRBD1 matches 8 bases. This sample comprised lung tumor tissue, obtained at surgery. This receptor was obtained from a female donor with early-stage non-small cell lung cancer. CDR3 residues: CSARQGLYEQYF. Here the CDR3 DNA reads TGCAGTGCTCGACAGGGGCTCTACGAGCAGTACTTC.